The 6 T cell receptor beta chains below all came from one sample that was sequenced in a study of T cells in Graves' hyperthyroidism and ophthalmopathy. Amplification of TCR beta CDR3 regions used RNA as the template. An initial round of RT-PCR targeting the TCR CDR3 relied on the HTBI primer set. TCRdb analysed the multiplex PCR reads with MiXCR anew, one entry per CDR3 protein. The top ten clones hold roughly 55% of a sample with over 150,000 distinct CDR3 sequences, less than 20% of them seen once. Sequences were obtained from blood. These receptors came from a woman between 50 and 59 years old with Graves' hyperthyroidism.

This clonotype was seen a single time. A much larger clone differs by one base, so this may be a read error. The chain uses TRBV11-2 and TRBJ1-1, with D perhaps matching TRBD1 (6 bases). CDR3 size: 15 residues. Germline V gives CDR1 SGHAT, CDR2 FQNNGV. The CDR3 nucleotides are TGTGCCGGCAGCTACCGGGACACCGGGACCACTGAAGCTTTCTTT. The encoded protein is CAGSYRDTGTTEAFF.

CDR3 protein: CASSLKGQGHVEQFF. The DNA for the CDR3 is TGTGCCAGCAGTTTAAAGGGACAGGGACATGTTGAGCAGTTCTTC. The V gene is TRBV12-3 or TRBV12-4, the J gene TRBJ2-1; 9 bases map to TRBD1. This CDR3 contains 15 residues. V trimming: 2 bases; J trimming: 9 bases; junction bases outside the gene matches: 8.

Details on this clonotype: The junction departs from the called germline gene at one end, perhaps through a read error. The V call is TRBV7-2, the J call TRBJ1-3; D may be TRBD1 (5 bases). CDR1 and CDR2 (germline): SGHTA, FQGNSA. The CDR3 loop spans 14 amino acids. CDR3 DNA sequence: TGTGCCAGCAGCCCGCAGGGAGTTGGAAACACCGTATATTTT. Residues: CASSPQGVGNTVYF.

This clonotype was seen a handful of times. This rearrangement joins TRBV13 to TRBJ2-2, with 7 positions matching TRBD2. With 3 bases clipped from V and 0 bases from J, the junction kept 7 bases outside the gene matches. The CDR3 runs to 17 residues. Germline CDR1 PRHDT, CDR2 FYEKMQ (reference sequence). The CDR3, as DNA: TGTGCCAGCAGCTTGGGGGGGAAGGGGCCGAACACCGGGGAGCTGTTTTTT. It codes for CASSLGGKGPNTGELFF.

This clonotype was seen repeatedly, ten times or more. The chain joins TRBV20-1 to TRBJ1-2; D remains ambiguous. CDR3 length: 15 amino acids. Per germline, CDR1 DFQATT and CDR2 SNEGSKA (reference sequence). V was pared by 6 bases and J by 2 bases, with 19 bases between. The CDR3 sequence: CSAPMRAGENYGYTF. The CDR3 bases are TGCAGTGCGCCTATGCGGGCAGGAGAAAACTATGGCTACACCTTC.

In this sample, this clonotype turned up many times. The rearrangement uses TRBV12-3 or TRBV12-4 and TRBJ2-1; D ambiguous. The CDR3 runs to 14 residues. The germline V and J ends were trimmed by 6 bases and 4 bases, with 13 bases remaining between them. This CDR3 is CASSLVGAYNEQFF. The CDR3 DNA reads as TGTGCCAGCAGCCTTGTTGGAGCTTACAATGAGCAGTTCTTC.